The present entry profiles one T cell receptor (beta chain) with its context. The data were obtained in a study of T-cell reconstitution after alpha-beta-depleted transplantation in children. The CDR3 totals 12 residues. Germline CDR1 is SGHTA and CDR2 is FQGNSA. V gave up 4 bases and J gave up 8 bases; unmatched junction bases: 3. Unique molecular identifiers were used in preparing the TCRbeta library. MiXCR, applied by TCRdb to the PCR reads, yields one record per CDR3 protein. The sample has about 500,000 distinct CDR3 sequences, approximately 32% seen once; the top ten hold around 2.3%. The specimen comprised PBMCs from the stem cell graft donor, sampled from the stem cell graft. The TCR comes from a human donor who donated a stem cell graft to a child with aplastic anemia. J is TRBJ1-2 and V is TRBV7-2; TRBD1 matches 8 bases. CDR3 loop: CASSSDRVGYTF. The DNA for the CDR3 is TGTGCCAGCAGCTCGGACAGGGTCGGCTACACCTTC.